This T cell receptor (beta chain) originates from a study of regulatory T cells in long-lasting Graves disease. Overall study findings and caveats: Patients with persistent disease showed a bias toward TRBV28, TRBJ1-2 and TRBJ2-5. Fewer public clonotypes were shared by new patients (roughly 910) than by persistent patients (2,741).

Regarding time point: newly diagnosed GD, antithyroid drugs for less than 3 months. The TCR library was prepared using RNA isolated from PBMCs. With respect to this clonotype: Its antigen is not identified.

The TCR beta library used iRepertoire HTBI primers with Arm-PCR amplification of CDR3. Each CDR3 protein gets one entry after TCRdb re-called the multiplex PCR reads with MiXCR. The sample includes roughly 380,000 distinct CDR3 sequences, around 15% of them seen just once. The CDR3 is 14 residues long. With 7 bases removed from V and 1 base from J, the gap between germline ends came to 11 bases. CDR1 and CDR2 (germline): MNHEY, SVGEGT. The same data also went into a second study, on T cells in Graves' hyperthyroidism and ophthalmopathy.

The chain carries TRBV6-2 or TRBV6-3 and TRBJ1-5, with D tentatively TRBD1 (5 bases). This receptor was obtained from a man aged 35-49 years with Graves disease. Sequences were derived from peripheral blood mononuclear cells (PBMCs), sampled at new diagnosis, from a patient treated with antithyroid drugs. CDR3: CASTPDRSNQPQHF. Here the CDR3 DNA reads TGTGCCAGCACCCCCGACAGAAGCAATCAGCCCCAGCATTTT.